This T cell receptor beta chain was recorded in a study of T cell responses to AZD1222 COVID-19 vaccine. With respect to this clone: Antigen specificity is unknown.

Points from the study as a whole: Seropositive at baseline were only a handful of AZD1222 recipients. Across spike, vaccine-associated CD4 TCRs were found, dominant at 160-218 and 743-854. Sampled repertoires all dated from after the peak T cell response. Clonal diversity was possibly underestimated; the donors were predominantly white British and more often female.

The CDR3 is 14 amino acids. V was clipped by 6 bases and J by 4 bases, with 15 bases between them. Germline CDR1 and CDR2: SGHDN and FVKESK. Sequenced by immunoSEQ multiplex PCR; TCRdb stores in-frame clones only, minus some. Here the sample spans around 130,000 clones, 93% being singletons. This chain joins TRBV14 and TRBJ2-5; the D is unclear. The TCR was taken from an adult in good health. The sequences come from peripheral blood, collected on day 0 of AZD1222 vaccination. This CDR3 reads CASRLHGSGETQYF. CDR3 bases: TGTGCCAGCAGACTCCACGGTTCGGGAGAGACCCAGTACTTC.